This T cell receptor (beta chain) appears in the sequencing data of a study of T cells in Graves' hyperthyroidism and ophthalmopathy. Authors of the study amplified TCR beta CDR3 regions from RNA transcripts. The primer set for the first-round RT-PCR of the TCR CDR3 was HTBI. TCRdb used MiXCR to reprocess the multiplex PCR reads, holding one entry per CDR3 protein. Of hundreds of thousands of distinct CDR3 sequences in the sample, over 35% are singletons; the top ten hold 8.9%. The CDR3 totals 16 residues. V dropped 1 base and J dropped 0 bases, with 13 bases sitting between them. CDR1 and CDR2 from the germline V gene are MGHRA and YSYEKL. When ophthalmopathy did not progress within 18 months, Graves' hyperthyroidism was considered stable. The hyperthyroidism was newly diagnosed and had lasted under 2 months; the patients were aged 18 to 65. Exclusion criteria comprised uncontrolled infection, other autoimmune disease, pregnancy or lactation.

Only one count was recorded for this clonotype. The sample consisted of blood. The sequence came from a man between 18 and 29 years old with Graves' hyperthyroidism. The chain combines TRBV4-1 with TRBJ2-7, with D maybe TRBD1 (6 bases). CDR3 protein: CASSQVEDSASYEQYF. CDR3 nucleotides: TGCGCCAGCAGCCAAGTTGAGGACAGCGCCTCCTACGAGCAGTACTTC.